This entry lists 6 T cell receptor beta chains sequenced from one sample in a study of blood T cell repertoires in COVID-19. The method was immunoSEQ multiplex PCR; TCRdb's version includes in-frame clones alone and lacks a portion of them. Of 250,000 to 300,000 clones in the sample, about nine tenths are singletons; the top ten hold 2% to 2.5%. Sequenced material: peripheral blood. These TCRs come from a woman aged 45-60 years who had recovered from COVID-19.

V usage is TRBV7-9 and J usage is TRBJ2-1, with 8 bases fitting TRBD2. This CDR3 region has 17 residues. From germline, CDR1 is SEHNR and CDR2 FQNEAQ (reference sequence). Germline trimming cut 3 bases from V and 3 bases from J; bases unmatched to any gene: 10. This chain's CDR3 is CASSFRTSSYHYNEQFF. DNA of the CDR3: TGTGCCAGCAGCTTTCGGACTAGCAGCTATCACTACAATGAGCAGTTCTTC.

This chain joins TRBV27 and TRBJ1-5; 7 bases fit TRBD1. The V segment lost 2 bases and the J segment 6 bases; nucleotides outside the gene matches: 4. The CDR3 sequence is 14 residues long. Germline loops: CDR1 MNHEY, CDR2 SMNVEV (reference sequence). CDR3 nucleotides: TGTGCCAGCAGTTTACGCAGGGGGTCTCAGCCCCAGCATTTT. It yields the protein CASSLRRGSQPQHF.

V gene TRBV4-1 combines with J gene TRBJ1-2; D remains unclear. The CDR3 covers 13 residues. Germline assignment: CDR1 MGHRA and CDR2 YSYEKL. V shed 8 bases and J shed 1 base, with 11 bases lying between them. CDR3 nucleotides: TGCGCCAGCGGACTATGGGGTAACTATGGCTACACCTTC. Translated, it gives CASGLWGNYGYTF.

The chain is built from TRBV30 and TRBJ1-6; 11 bases are shared with TRBD1. CDR3 size: 14 residues. Germline V lookup: CDR1 GTSNPN, CDR2 SVGIG (reference sequence). The ends lost 7 bases at V and 10 bases at J; junction bases unmatched: 9. CDR3 residues: CASDRGQGDSPLHF. The CDR3 bases are TGTGCCTCGGACAGGGGGCAGGGTGACTCACCCCTCCACTTT.

J is TRBJ1-1 and V is TRBV10-3; no clear D gene. The CDR3 loop spans 13 amino acids. V gave up 4 bases and J gave up 4 bases, with 10 bases separating them. CDR1 ENHRY and CDR2 SYGVKD come from the germline V gene. The CDR3 loop is CAISGPRGTEAFF. DNA for the CDR3: TGTGCCATCAGTGGGCCGCGAGGCACTGAAGCTTTCTTT.

The V call is TRBV18, the J call TRBJ2-3; tentatively, D is TRBD2 (6 bases). CDR3 length: 13 amino acids. The germline gives CDR1 KGHSH, CDR2 LQKENI. Trimming took off 6 bases at V and 1 base at J, with 8 bases between the two ends. CDR3 amino acids: CASSPGGTDTQYF. The DNA of the CDR3 is TGTGCCAGCTCCCCGGGGGGCACAGATACGCAGTATTTT.